This T cell receptor beta chain comes out of a study of blood T cell repertoires in COVID-19. Study background: The study counted Cohort 3 donors as recovered given two negative PCRs, clearance, or symptom resolution. In each case, the material was cDNA or gDNA derived from T cells, B-cell-depleted T cells, or PBMCs. Spain, Italy and the United States supplied samples that represented acute and convalescent COVID-19.

This table comes from immunoSEQ multiplex PCR, and its TCRdb copy is limited to in-frame clones, with some not included. The data hold some 330,000 clones, with about 89% observed a single time. The germline V gene has CDR1 SGHNT and CDR2 YENEEA. The CDR3 has 15 residues. V trimming: 4 bases; J trimming: 1 base; junction bases outside the gene matches: 2. This chain connects TRBV11-3 to TRBJ2-3; 10 positions match TRBD2. The sequence was obtained from a man in his forties in a cohort exposed to, infected with or recovered from COVID-19 (not recorded which). Sequencing input: PBMCs or T cells enriched from blood (not recorded which). CDR3 coding DNA: TGTGCCAGCAGCTCCGGACTAGCGGGCACAGATACGCAGTATTTT. Protein product: CASSSGLAGTDTQYF.